The 21 T cell receptor beta chains listed next were all sequenced from one sample in a study of CD8+CD57+ T cells in acquired aplastic anemia (dated by TCRdb to 2017 to 2018). The instrument was an Illumina HiSeq 2000. Profiling of TCR beta VDJ combinations and CDR3 sequences used genomic DNA as the template. TCRdb took the public reads, trimmed them with fastp at Q25, ran MiXCR for clone calling and kept in-frame beta chains. Rows with one shared CDR3 protein collapse into an entry with the most common genes and DNA. For this sample there are 160,000 or so distinct CDR3 sequences; around 50% appear just once. Approximately 3% of the sample comes from the top ten. The patients picked for sequencing were ones in whom flow cytometry had shown an expansion of CD8+CD57+ cells. Source material: sorted CD4+, CD8+, or CD8+CD57+ T cells (not recorded which) from PBMCs. The source is a human donor with aplastic anemia.

The chain couples TRBV25-1 to TRBJ1-2, with TRBD1 matching 8 bases. The CDR3 length is 14 residues. Germline V lookup: CDR1 MGHDK, CDR2 SYGVNS. V shed 2 bases and J 4 bases; nucleotides not matched to a gene: 3. DNA for the CDR3: TGTGCCAGCAGTGAACAGGGGGCTGGCTATGGCTACACCTTC. Encoded protein: CASSEQGAGYGYTF.

This clonotype occurred many times. This chain links TRBV5-1 with TRBJ2-3; tentatively, D is TRBD2 (6 bases). Trimming removed 4 bases at V and 0 bases at J, with 15 bases between. Germline V lookup: CDR1 SGHRS, CDR2 YFSETQ. There are 16 residues in the CDR3. CDR3: CASSTGLARSTDTQYF. CDR3 bases: TGCGCCAGCAGCACCGGGCTAGCGCGGAGCACAGATACGCAGTATTTT.

This chain uses TRBV15 with TRBJ2-7, with 7 positions matching TRBD1. Germline V CDR1 and CDR2: LNHNV, YYDKDF (reference sequence). The CDR3 has 15 residues. V gave up 3 bases and J gave up 5 bases; unmatched junction bases: 10. CDR3 residues: CATSRPGQRIHEQYF. Written as DNA, the CDR3 is TGTGCCACCAGCAGGCCGGGACAGAGGATCCACGAGCAGTACTTC.

This chain connects TRBV29-1 to TRBJ1-2; D is undetermined. The germline CDR1 and CDR2 sequences are SQVTM and ANQGSEA. V lost 0 bases and J 2 bases, leaving 10 bases between the germline ends. The CDR3 is made up of 14 amino acids. This CDR3 is CSVEDAPGNYGYTF. The CDR3 DNA reads TGCAGCGTTGAAGATGCACCTGGGAACTATGGCTACACCTTC. The variable domain in full, completed from reference TRBV29-1 and TRBJ1-2, reads SAVISQKPSRDICQRGTSLTIQCQVDSQVTMMFWYRQQPGQSLTLIATANQGSEATYESGFVIDKFPISRPNLTFSTLTVSNMSPEDSSIYLCSVEDAPGNYGYTFGSGTRLTVV.

This clonotype has a count of ten or more. The chain combines TRBV6-1 with TRBJ2-2, with D possibly matching TRBD1 (5 bases). Germline values: CDR1 MNHNS, CDR2 SASEGT. The CDR3 is 14 amino acids. Trimming removed 4 bases from V and 6 bases from J, with 12 bases in between. CDR3 sequence (DNA): TGTGCCAGCAGTGTCGGACATAATTCCGGGGAGCTGTTTTTT. Translating gives CASSVGHNSGELFF.

This clonotype was found many times. The V gene is TRBV20-1, the J gene TRBJ1-3; D unresolved. The germline gives CDR1 DFQATT, CDR2 SNEGSKA (reference sequence). The CDR3 has 11 amino acids. V was trimmed by 5 bases and J by 7 bases, leaving 9 bases between them. DNA for the CDR3: TGCAGTGCTCGGGATGGGAACACCATATATTTT. Its translation: CSARDGNTIYF.

This clonotype was seen only once. At one boundary the junction diverges from the germline segment, which might be a read error. DNA of the CDR3: TGCGCCAGCAGGCCTACCGGGACAGGTCGAAGTAATTCACCACTCCACTTT. Its protein is CASRPTGTGRSNSPLHF. V and J are TRBV5-1 and TRBJ1-6; TRBD1 matches 8 bases. The CDR3 is 17 amino acids. Germline CDR1 SGHRS, CDR2 YFSETQ. The variable domain in full, with the rest retrieved from reference TRBV5-1 and TRBJ1-6, is KAGVTQTPRYLIKTRGQQVTLSCSPISGHRSVSWYQQTPGQGLQFLFEYFSETQRNKGNFPGRFSGRQFSNSRSEMNVSTLELGDSALYLCASRPTGTGRSNSPLHFGNGTRLTVT.

The V and J genes are TRBV14 and TRBJ1-3; 8 bases are shared with TRBD1. V lost 2 bases to trimming and J lost 2 bases; unmatched junction nucleotides: 2. The CDR3 has 15 amino acids. Germline V CDR1 and CDR2: SGHDN, FVKESK. Here the CDR3 reads CASSQRTGTGNTIYF. CDR3 sequence (DNA): TGTGCCAGCAGCCAAAGGACAGGGACTGGAAACACCATATATTTT.

This clonotype was observed once. The CDR3 ends on some other residue instead of the conserved phenylalanine or tryptophan, so this is likely a read error. This rearrangement joins TRBV7-2 to TRBJ1-3; D remains ambiguous. The CDR3 is 14 amino acids. In germline, CDR1 is SGHTA, CDR2 FQGNSA. The V gene lost 3 bases and the J gene lost 0 bases, with 6 bases spanning the gap. The CDR3 nucleotides are TGTGCCAGCAGCTTGGCTCTCTCTGGAAACACCATATATTTG. It yields the protein CASSLALSGNTIYL.

V and J are TRBV30 and TRBJ2-3; possible D gene TRBD2, 5 bases. V was clipped by 3 bases and J by 0 bases, with 10 bases between them. The CDR3 runs to 14 residues. Germline V gene sequence: CDR1 GTSNPN, CDR2 SVGIG (reference sequence). CDR3 coding DNA: TGTGCCTGGAGAGAAAAGCGGAGCACAGATACGCAGTATTTT. This codes for CAWREKRSTDTQYF.

The rearrangement links TRBV5-1 to TRBJ2-2; possibly TRBD1 for D (6 bases). CDR3 length equals 14 residues. CDR1 SGHRS and CDR2 YFSETQ come from the germline V gene. Between the trimmed V and J ends, which lost 4 bases and 6 bases, there was a span of 13 bases. CDR3 sequence reads: CASSLNRVSGELFF. CDR3 DNA: TGCGCCAGCAGCCTAAACAGGGTCTCCGGGGAGCTGTTTTTT.

The chain has TRBV12-3 or TRBV12-4 and TRBJ2-3; a possible D gene is TRBD2 (6 bases). This CDR3 contains 15 residues. V was pared by 5 bases and J by 11 bases, with 23 bases between. CDR3 amino acids: CASSPRDFPRGGQYF. The DNA of the CDR3 is TGTGCCAGCAGTCCACGGGACTTCCCAAGGGGCGGGCAGTATTTT.

The sample holds a few counts of this clonotype. A read error is possible here, since a much larger clone lies one base away. The chain recombines TRBV11-2 with TRBJ2-1; D remains unclear. CDR1 is SGHAT, CDR2 FQNNGV, per germline. The CDR3 totals 14 residues. V lost 1 base, J lost 7 bases, and 11 bases lay in between. For the CDR3, the DNA is TGTGCCAGCAGCTTAGTACAAAGGCAGAATGAGCAGTTCTTC. This encodes CASSLVQRQNEQFF. The variable domain in full, with the rest retrieved from reference TRBV11-2 and TRBJ2-1, is EAGVAQSPRYKIIEKRQSVAFWCNPISGHATLYWYQQILGQGPKLLIQFQNNGVVDDSQLPKDRFSAERLKGVDSTLKIQPAKLEDSAVYLCASSLVQRQNEQFFGPGTRLTVL.

V gene TRBV30 combines with J gene TRBJ2-1, with TRBD1 matching 11 bases. V lost 4 bases, J lost 8 bases, and 10 bases stayed unmatched. Germline V gene data show CDR1 as GTSNPN and CDR2 as SVGIG (reference sequence). The CDR3 is 15 amino acids. DNA for the CDR3: TGTGCCTGGACCCACGGGACAGGGGGTTTCTATGAGCAGTTCTTC. Its protein product is CAWTHGTGGFYEQFF.

There are a few counts of this clonotype. This may stem from a read error, because a much larger clone lies one nucleotide away. This sequence joins TRBV12-3 or TRBV12-4 and TRBJ1-6, with 8 bases lining up with TRBD1. The CDR3 consists of 17 residues. The CDR3 spells CAGRARQGSSYNSPLHF. CDR3 nucleotide sequence: TGTGCCGGCAGGGCCCGACAGGGGTCGTCCTATAATTCACCCCTCCACTTT.

This sequence joins TRBV11-2 and TRBJ2-7; TRBD1 matches at 9 bases. Germline assignment: CDR1 SGHAT and CDR2 FQNNGV. The V gene end was trimmed by 4 bases and the J gene end by 2 bases; junction bases not matched to a gene: 12. The CDR3 extends over 17 amino acids. CDR3 sequence reads: CASSSSGTGLLAYEQYF. The CDR3 nucleotides are TGTGCCAGCAGCTCCTCCGGGACAGGGCTTCTCGCCTACGAGCAGTACTTC.

This clonotype has ten or more counts. This chain uses TRBV9 with TRBJ1-1; 9 bases align to TRBD1. This CDR3 has 15 residues. Germline-derived CDR1 and CDR2 are SGDLS and YYNGEE. Trimming took 3 bases from V and 4 from J; bases not matched to a gene: 7. CDR3 in amino acids: CASSASTGGITEAFF. The CDR3, as DNA: TGTGCCAGCAGCGCCTCAACAGGGGGCATCACTGAAGCTTTCTTT.

Many counts were recorded for this clonotype. J is TRBJ2-7 and V is TRBV29-1, with 7 nucleotides matching TRBD1. The V segment lost 2 bases and the J segment 3 bases; nucleotides outside the gene matches: 7. This CDR3 is built from 14 residues. Germline assignment: CDR1 SQVTM and CDR2 ANQGSEA. CDR3 in amino acids: CSVESGQSIYEQYF. CDR3 bases: TGCAGCGTTGAATCGGGACAGTCTATCTACGAGCAGTACTTC.

CDR3 in DNA: TGTGCCTGGAGGGACGGTCACTACGAGCAGTACTTC. This translates into CAWRDGHYEQYF. V is TRBV30 and J is TRBJ2-7; D is unresolved. Germline-derived CDR1 and CDR2 are GTSNPN and SVGIG (reference sequence). The V gene lost 3 bases and the J gene lost 3 bases, with 9 bases spanning the gap. The CDR3 extends over 12 amino acids.

This clonotype was detected many times. The chain combines TRBV12-3 or TRBV12-4 with TRBJ2-5; TRBD2 might be the D (5 bases). V dropped 3 bases and J dropped 13 bases, with 12 bases sitting between them. The CDR3 spans 11 residues. The CDR3 spells CASSLKEDAYF. CDR3 nucleotides: TGTGCCAGCAGTTTGAAGGAGGATGCGTACTTC.

In this sample, this clonotype turned up many times. The genes are TRBV19 and TRBJ2-7; the match to TRBD1 covers 8 bases. V was pared by 7 bases and J by 5 bases, with 7 bases of the junction left unmatched. Germline lookup yields CDR1 LNHDA and CDR2 SQIVND (reference sequence). The CDR3 length is 13 residues. CDR3 in amino acids: CASKQQGVDEQYF. The CDR3 coding sequence is TGTGCCAGTAAACAACAGGGGGTAGACGAGCAGTACTTC.